A selection of T cell receptor beta chains follows, all from one sample in a study of blood T cells in healthy people across ages. TCRdb used MiXCR to reprocess the 5' RACE reads, holding one entry per CDR3 protein. The table includes hundreds of thousands of distinct CDR3 sequences, about 28% detected once. Source material: blood. All receptors come from a woman of 80 years or more in good health. Each CDR3 is given with its conserved first and last residue.

TRBJ1-2 | TRBV12-3/TRBV12-4 | CASTLWGVVYGYTF
TRBJ2-1 | TRBV15 | CATSRDLQGASSEQFF
TRBJ2-7 | TRBV6-2/TRBV6-3 | CASSYAGQGAYEQYF
TRBJ1-2 | TRBV2 | CASSEAGSNYGYTF
TRBJ2-3 | TRBV6-2/TRBV6-3 | CATAGGTPFTDTQYF
TRBJ2-4 | TRBV20-1 | CSAKDWSIAKNIQYF
. | TRBV15 | CTTSRVGRETQYF
TRBJ2-5 | TRBV12-3/TRBV12-4 | CASSPDQAPGTQYF
TRBJ1-2 | TRBV4-1 | CASSLQSGVANYGYTF
TRBJ2-1 | TRBV30 | CAWSRGGAWNEQFF
TRBJ1-1 | TRBV24-1 | CATSDSQGRNTEAFF
TRBJ2-1 | TRBV6-2/TRBV6-3 | CASSTPPNEQFF
TRBJ1-6 | TRBV30 | CATDRGEYNSPLHF
TRBJ1-2 | TRBV20-1 | CSAITNSNYGYTF
TRBJ2-6 | TRBV14 | CASSPGSQPGANVLTF
TRBJ2-4 | TRBV20-1 | CSASSPGRAKNIQYF
TRBJ1-5 | TRBV7-2 | CASSLGDRGGQPQHF
TRBJ1-3 | TRBV12-5 | CASGESGNTIYF
TRBJ2-7 | TRBV7-6 | CASSLAVDRGYYEQYF
TRBJ2-1 | TRBV9 | CASSVDSSGCNEQFF
TRBJ1-5 | TRBV20-1 | CSARDLERQGQPQHF
TRBJ2-3 | TRBV4-2 | CASSQGEFSAHTDTQYF
TRBJ2-3 | TRBV20-1 | CSARSAADTQYF
TRBJ1-5 | TRBV10-3 | CAISTGNAQPQHF
TRBJ1-2 | TRBV6-1 | CASSFKSGTGDGYTF
TRBJ1-2 | TRBV27 | CASWGGPGTNRNYGYTF
TRBJ2-7 | TRBV28 | CASSDTSGGYEQYF
TRBJ1-1 | TRBV10-3 | CAMQLGLDTEAFF
TRBJ2-4 | TRBV29-1 | CSVALGGAKNIQYF
TRBJ1-2 | TRBV29-1 | CSVWGPNYGYTF
TRBJ1-5 | TRBV2 | CASSRTGGKQPQHF
TRBJ2-1 | TRBV7-2 | CASGQGVDNEQFF
TRBJ2-1 | TRBV6-2/TRBV6-3 | CASSLAGGTNEQFF
TRBJ1-2 | TRBV10-3 | CAISATDVDGYTF
TRBJ1-2 | TRBV20-1 | CSARDPKHPTGGSDGHTF
TRBJ2-5 | TRBV29-1 | CSVEWSQETQYF
TRBJ2-1 | TRBV27 | CASSPYRRGGYNEQFF
TRBJ2-5 | TRBV5-1 | CASSLEHIQGETQYF
TRBJ2-1 | TRBV5-1 | CASSLGTPALNIQFF
TRBJ1-1 | TRBV11-2 | CASSLGLDRNTEAFF
TRBJ1-2 | TRBV28 | CASSSDRSLRGYTF
TRBJ2-7 | TRBV5-6 | CASSSTGQGNEQYF
TRBJ2-2 | TRBV5-1 | CASSLDRGVANTGELFF
. | TRBV11-2 | CASSLDRWAHEQYF
TRBJ1-1 | TRBV14 | CASSQYLDTEAFF
TRBJ2-7 | TRBV6-1 | CASSRDRDYYEQYF
TRBJ1-5 | TRBV2 | CASTAGRARNQPQHF
TRBJ1-2 | TRBV24-1 | CATGTGYGYTF
TRBJ2-1 | TRBV20-1 | CSANGLAGRGTEQFF
TRBJ1-1 | TRBV10-3 | CTISYDDNTEAFF
TRBJ2-3 | TRBV20-1 | CSALLGSDTQYF
TRBJ2-7 | TRBV6-6 | CASSPTNTGSYEQYF
TRBJ2-1 | TRBV3-1 | CASSAGVLLHEQFF
TRBJ2-4 | TRBV5-6 | CAGSLGTLNIQYF
TRBJ2-6 | TRBV3-1 | CASSSDRSSGANVLTF